These 10 T cell receptor beta chains came from one sample sequenced in a study of Graves' ophthalmopathy and Graves' hyperthyroidism (dated by TCRdb to 2016 to 2019). For sequencing, an Illumina HiSeq 2000 was employed. For repertoire sequencing, the TCR beta CDR3 regions were amplified from RNA transcripts. The first round was an RT-PCR using HTBI primers with the Qiagen OneStep RT-PCR kit, and this first round was followed by a second-round multiplex PCR, then size selection and purification. TCRdb reworked the public reads: Q25 trimming with fastp, MiXCR clone assembly, productive beta chains retained. CDR3 protein duplicates are merged, each entry listing the most common genes and DNA. In this sample the table shows more than 550,000 distinct CDR3 sequences, about two fifths of which occur a single time. More than 2.5% of the sample rests with the top ten. The specimen was peripheral blood. The source of these receptors is an adult man with Graves' ophthalmopathy.

This clonotype was observed many times. The DNA for the CDR3 is TGTGCCAGTACCAAATCCCCGGATTCACCCCTCCACTTT. Translated, it gives CASTKSPDSPLHF. The gene calls are TRBV19 and TRBJ1-6; no clear D. Trimming took 7 bases from V and 8 from J, leaving 12 bases between them. Germline CDR1 is LNHDA and CDR2 is SQIVND (reference sequence). The CDR3 runs 13 residues.

Ten or more counts support this clonotype. The J gene is TRBJ2-7, the V gene TRBV6-1; 7 bases align to TRBD1. The CDR3 loop spans 13 amino acids. The V segment lost 5 bases and the J segment 3 bases; nucleotides outside the gene matches: 4. Germline lookup yields CDR1 MNHNS and CDR2 SASEGT. The CDR3 is CASSLDRVYEQYF. CDR3 sequence (DNA): TGTGCCAGCAGTCTAGACAGGGTCTACGAGCAGTACTTC.

The chain employs TRBV5-4 and TRBJ1-5; weak D call: TRBD1 (5 bases). Deletions cut 4 bases from V and 6 bases from J, with 14 bases between. CDR1 is SGHNT and CDR2 is YYREEE in the germline V gene (reference sequence). There are 14 residues in the CDR3. This chain's CDR3 is CASSLGGSGQPQHF. Here the CDR3 DNA reads TGTGCCAGCAGCCTCGGGGGGAGTGGTCAGCCCCAGCATTTT.

The V call is TRBV20-1, the J call TRBJ1-4, with TRBD1 as a possible D gene (6 bases). V was trimmed by 7 bases and J by 4 bases, leaving 16 bases between them. Germline V lookup: CDR1 DFQATT, CDR2 SNEGSKA (reference sequence). CDR3 length: 14 residues. This CDR3 reads CSGKAGTFNEKLFF. The CDR3 bases are TGCAGTGGTAAGGCAGGGACATTTAATGAAAAACTGTTTTTT.

The V call is TRBV6-1, the J call TRBJ2-6; TRBD1 aligns across 7 bases. The CDR3 contains 20 residues. Germline CDR1 and CDR2: MNHNS and SASEGT. Losses at the gene ends were 5 bases for V and 2 bases for J; bases not matched to a gene: 18. Here the CDR3 DNA reads TGTGCCAGCAGTTACGCATTGGACAGGACTCTTAGTCCTGGGGCCAACGTCCTGACTTTC. It is translated as CASSYALDRTLSPGANVLTF.

The chain links TRBV10-3 to TRBJ2-7, with a possible D match to TRBD1 (6 bases). Trimming shortened V by 7 bases and J by 4 bases, and 14 bases separated the two germline ends. From germline, CDR1 is ENHRY and CDR2 SYGVKD. The length of the CDR3 is 13 residues. This CDR3 reads CAINRGYGYEQYF. For the CDR3, the DNA is TGTGCCATCAATAGGGGGTATGGGTACGAGCAGTACTTC.

This clonotype came up a few times. The chain has TRBV4-1 and TRBJ1-1, with TRBD1 identical over 10 bases. Germline V gene sequence: CDR1 MGHRA, CDR2 YSYEKL. This CDR3 is 15 amino acids long. V lost 5 bases to trimming and J lost 6 bases; unmatched junction nucleotides: 9. CDR3 bases: TGCGCCAGCAGCGATCGGACAGGGGGTGGGGCTGAAGCTTTCTTT. It codes for CASSDRTGGGAEAFF.

J is TRBJ2-7 and V is TRBV20-1; D perhaps matches TRBD2 (6 bases). CDR3 size: 11 residues. Germline V gene data show CDR1 as DFQATT and CDR2 as SNEGSKA (reference sequence). CDR3 coding DNA: TGCAGCGGGACTGAGAACTACGAGCAGTACTTC. Its translation is CSGTENYEQYF.

Of note for this clonotype: As the CDR3 is not closed by the conserved phenylalanine or tryptophan, this likely results from a read error. No DNA is shown, since the ends of the CDR3 on it are uncertain; the CDR3 is the one TCRdb lists. The rearrangement uses TRBV6-1 and TRBJ2-7. The CDR3 is 9 amino acids in total, end residues counted. Looked up from germline, CDR1 is MNHNS and CDR2 is SASEGT. The CDR3 reads CATEDQRQI.

The chain links TRBV10-3 to TRBJ1-3; D gene ambiguous. The germline gives CDR1 ENHRY, CDR2 SYGVKD. This CDR3 spans 15 amino acids. V lost 3 bases to trimming and J lost 8 bases, with 17 bases between them. The CDR3 region is CAISEGQLEGYTIYF. As DNA, the CDR3 is TGTGCCATCAGTGAAGGGCAGCTAGAAGGCTACACCATATATTTT.